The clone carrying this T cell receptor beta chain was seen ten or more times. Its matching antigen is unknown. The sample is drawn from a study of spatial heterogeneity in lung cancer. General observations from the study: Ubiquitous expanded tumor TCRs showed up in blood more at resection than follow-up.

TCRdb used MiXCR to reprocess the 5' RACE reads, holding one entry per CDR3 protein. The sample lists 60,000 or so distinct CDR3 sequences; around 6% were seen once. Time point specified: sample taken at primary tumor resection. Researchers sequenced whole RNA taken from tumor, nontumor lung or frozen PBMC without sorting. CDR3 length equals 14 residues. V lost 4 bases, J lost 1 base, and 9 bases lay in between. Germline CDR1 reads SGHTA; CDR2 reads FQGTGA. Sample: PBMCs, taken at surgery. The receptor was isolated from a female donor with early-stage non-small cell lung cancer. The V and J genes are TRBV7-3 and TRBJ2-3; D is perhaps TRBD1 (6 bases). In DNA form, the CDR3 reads TGTGCCAGCAGCTCCCCAGGGGGCACAGATACGCAGTATTTT. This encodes CASSSPGGTDTQYF.